The 15 T cell receptor beta chains listed next were all sequenced from one sample in a study of blood T cell repertoires in COVID-19. The assay was immunoSEQ multiplex PCR, and TCRdb's table has in-frame clones only and misses some. Among some 110,000 clones listed, 70% to 90% were seen once. The sample comprised peripheral blood. The receptor source for this set is a man in his sixties or seventies who had recovered from COVID-19.

The chain joins TRBV19 to TRBJ2-7; 12 nucleotides align to TRBD2. The V segment lost 3 bases and the J segment 4 bases; nucleotides outside the gene matches: 10. Per the germline V gene, CDR1 is LNHDA and CDR2 is SQIVND (reference sequence). The CDR3 contains 17 residues. CDR3 sequence (DNA): TGTGCCAGTAGTATTCGGACTAGCGGGATTACCTCGTACGAGCAGTACTTC. Protein sequence: CASSIRTSGITSYEQYF.

The chain carries TRBV7-9 and TRBJ1-1, with TRBD1 as a possible D gene (5 bases). The CDR3 consists of 13 residues. Trimming left V 2 bases short and J 5 bases short, with 9 bases between. Per the germline V gene, CDR1 is SEHNR and CDR2 is FQNEAQ (reference sequence). The CDR3 protein is CASSLQEGTEAFF. Here the CDR3 DNA reads TGTGCCAGCAGCTTACAGGAGGGGACTGAAGCTTTCTTT. The full variable domain, rest sourced from reference TRBV7-9 and TRBJ1-1, is DTGVSQNPRHKITKRGQNVTFRCDPISEHNRLYWYRQTLGQGPEFLTYFQNEAQLEKSRLLSDRFSAERPKGSFSTLEIQRTEQGDSAMYLCASSLQEGTEAFFGQGTRLTVV.

This rearrangement joins TRBV29-1 to TRBJ2-5; D might be TRBD2 (6 bases). The CDR3 contains 13 residues. Per the germline V gene, CDR1 is SQVTM and CDR2 is ANQGSEA. Trimming left V 6 bases short and J 4 bases short, with 15 bases between. The CDR3 sequence: CSVARGGGETQYF. Written as DNA, the CDR3 is TGCAGCGTGGCGCGGGGCGGTGGAGAGACCCAGTACTTC.

V usage is TRBV5-1 and J usage is TRBJ1-1; TRBD1 agrees at 7 bases. The V gene's germline CDR1 is SGHRS and CDR2 YFSETQ. After removal of 4 bases from V and 4 bases from J, the junction contained 7 bases not matched to a gene. The CDR3 is 14 amino acids. The CDR3 bases are TGCGCCAGCAGCGACGACAGGGTGTCCACTGAAGCTTTCTTT. Its protein product is CASSDDRVSTEAFF.

The chain recombines TRBV20-1 with TRBJ1-1; no clear D gene. Germline V gene lookup returns CDR1 DFQATT and CDR2 SNEGSKA (reference sequence). This CDR3 has 8 amino acids. Trimming took off 5 bases at V and 11 bases at J, with 6 bases between the two ends. The CDR3 region has the DNA TGCAGTGCTGGTGCGGCTTTCTTT. Amino acid sequence: CSAGAAFF.

The rearrangement uses TRBV28 and TRBJ2-1; 10 nucleotides line up with TRBD1. In germline, CDR1 is MDHEN, CDR2 SYDVKM. V lost 4 bases to trimming and J lost 8 bases; unmatched junction nucleotides: 8. CDR3 size: 15 residues. CDR3 loop: CASSYSGTGVDEQFF. The DNA of the CDR3 is TGTGCCAGCAGTTACTCCGGGACAGGGGTGGATGAGCAGTTCTTC.

This sequence joins TRBV6-6 and TRBJ2-5; D call uncertain. V shed 5 bases and J shed 4 bases, with 8 bases lying between them. The CDR3 loop spans 12 amino acids. Germline V lookup: CDR1 MNHNY, CDR2 SVGAGI (reference sequence). CDR3 sequence: CASSPLRETQYF. The DNA of the CDR3 is TGTGCCAGCAGTCCCTTGAGAGAGACCCAGTACTTC.

The chain has TRBV29-1 and TRBJ2-3; TRBD2 might be the D (7 bases). The CDR3 runs to 13 residues. The germline V and J ends were trimmed by 4 bases and 2 bases, with 10 bases remaining between them. Germline V gives CDR1 SQVTM, CDR2 ANQGSEA. DNA for the CDR3: TGCAGCGTTGGCGGGGGCCTCACAGATACGCAGTATTTT. As protein: CSVGGGLTDTQYF.

The CDR3 DNA sequence: TGTGCCAGTAGTATCGGTCTAAATGAAAAACTGTTTTTT. Amino acids: CASSIGLNEKLFF. This chain uses TRBV19 with TRBJ1-4; unclear D gene. This CDR3 has 13 amino acids. Germline V CDR1 and CDR2: LNHDA, SQIVND (reference sequence). V was pared by 3 bases and J by 5 bases, with 7 bases between.

This clone has a single count. This chain joins TRBV19 and TRBJ2-7, with no clear D. The CDR3 has 14 residues. Germline loops: CDR1 LNHDA, CDR2 SQIVND (reference sequence). The V gene lost 6 bases and the J gene lost 3 bases, with 15 bases spanning the gap. As DNA, the CDR3 is TGTGCCAGTAGATCTCAAGCGACCGACTACGAGCAGTACTTC. Its protein is CASRSQATDYEQYF.

The CDR3 region has the DNA TGCGCCAGCAGCTTGGGACTATATTATGGCTACACCTTC. This translates into CASSLGLYYGYTF. J is TRBJ1-2 and V is TRBV5-1; D ambiguous. The CDR3 extends over 13 amino acids. Per germline, CDR1 SGHRS and CDR2 YFSETQ. The V end was cut by 0 bases, the J end by 5 bases, with 8 bases between.

This chain joins TRBV4-2 and TRBJ2-1, with 13 bases that match TRBD2. CDR1 and CDR2 from the germline V gene are LGHNA and YNFKEQ. This CDR3 comprises 19 residues. Losses at the gene ends were 4 bases for V and 10 bases for J; bases not matched to a gene: 19. CDR3 protein: CASSLGLAGDSDLREEQFF. The CDR3 DNA reads TGTGCCAGCAGCCTCGGACTAGCGGGGGACTCCGACCTACGGGAAGAGCAGTTCTTC.

The genes are TRBV7-6 and TRBJ1-5, with 9 bases fitting TRBD1. V shed 5 bases, J shed 5 bases, and the junction held 4 bases outside the gene matches. Per germline, CDR1 SGHVS and CDR2 FNYEAQ. The CDR3 is made up of 14 amino acids. CDR3 in DNA: TGTGCCAGCAGCACAGGGGGCCGGGATCAGCCCCAGCATTTT. Residues: CASSTGGRDQPQHF.

This chain connects TRBV28 to TRBJ2-6; 9 positions match TRBD1. The germline V gene has CDR1 MDHEN and CDR2 SYDVKM. This CDR3 comprises 16 residues. V trimming: 5 bases; J trimming: 8 bases; junction bases outside the gene matches: 10. CDR3 in DNA: TGTGCCAGCAGTGCATCGACCGGGACAGGGACCAACGTCCTGACTTTC. Its translation is CASSASTGTGTNVLTF.

The gene calls are TRBV19 and TRBJ1-5; D is unresolved. Per the germline V gene, CDR1 is LNHDA and CDR2 is SQIVND (reference sequence). This CDR3 has 17 amino acids. V was clipped by 3 bases and J by 6 bases, with 21 bases between them. CDR3 protein: CASSIFAGSGWGQPQHF. CDR3 nucleotide sequence: TGTGCCAGTAGTATCTTTGCGGGAAGCGGGTGGGGTCAGCCCCAGCATTTT.